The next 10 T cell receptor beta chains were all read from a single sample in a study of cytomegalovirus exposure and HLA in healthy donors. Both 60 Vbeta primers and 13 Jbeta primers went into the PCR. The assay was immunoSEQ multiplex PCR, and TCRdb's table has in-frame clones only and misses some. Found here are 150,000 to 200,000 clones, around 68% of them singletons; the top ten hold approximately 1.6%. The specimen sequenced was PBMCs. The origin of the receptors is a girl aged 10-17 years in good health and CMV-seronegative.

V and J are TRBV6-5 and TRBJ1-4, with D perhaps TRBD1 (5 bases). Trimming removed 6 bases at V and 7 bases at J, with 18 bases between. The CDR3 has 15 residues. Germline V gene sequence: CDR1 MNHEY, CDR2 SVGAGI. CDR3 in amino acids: CASSRDSAPGEKLFF. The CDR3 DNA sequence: TGTGCCAGCAGCCGAGACAGTGCACCCGGTGAAAAACTGTTTTTT.

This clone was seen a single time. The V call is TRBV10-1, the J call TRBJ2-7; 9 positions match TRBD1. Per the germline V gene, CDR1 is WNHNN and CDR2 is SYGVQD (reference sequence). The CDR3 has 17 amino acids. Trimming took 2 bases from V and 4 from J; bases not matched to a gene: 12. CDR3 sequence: CASSESWTGDIGYEQYF. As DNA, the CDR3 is TGCGCCAGCAGTGAGAGCTGGACAGGGGATATTGGGTACGAGCAGTACTTC.

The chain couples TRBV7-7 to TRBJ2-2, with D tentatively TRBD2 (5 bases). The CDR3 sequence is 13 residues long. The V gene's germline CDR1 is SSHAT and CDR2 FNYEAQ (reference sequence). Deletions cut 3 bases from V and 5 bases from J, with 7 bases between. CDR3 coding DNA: TGTGCCAGCAGCTTGGGAGAAACCGGGGAGCTGTTTTTT. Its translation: CASSLGETGELFF.

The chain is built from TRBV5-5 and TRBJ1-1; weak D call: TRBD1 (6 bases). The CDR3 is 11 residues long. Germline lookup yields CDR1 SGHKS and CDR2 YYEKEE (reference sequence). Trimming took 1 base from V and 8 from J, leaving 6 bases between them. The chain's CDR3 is CASSLTGEAFF. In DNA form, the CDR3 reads TGTGCCAGCAGCTTGACAGGGGAAGCTTTCTTT.

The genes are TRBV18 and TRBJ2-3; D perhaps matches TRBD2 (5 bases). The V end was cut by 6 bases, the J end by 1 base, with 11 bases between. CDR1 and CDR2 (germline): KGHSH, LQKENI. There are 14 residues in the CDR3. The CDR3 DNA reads TGTGCCAGCTCCCCTCCCGGGGGCACAGATACGCAGTATTTT. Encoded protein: CASSPPGGTDTQYF.

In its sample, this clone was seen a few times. The CDR3 region has the DNA TGTGCCATCAGTGGAGGGGGCGATGAGCAGTTCTTC. Residues: CAISGGGDEQFF. The chain couples TRBV10-3 to TRBJ2-1; 7 bases match TRBD1. J was trimmed by 8 bases and V by 4 bases; bases with no gene match: 2. This CDR3 region has 12 residues. Germline lookup yields CDR1 ENHRY and CDR2 SYGVKD.

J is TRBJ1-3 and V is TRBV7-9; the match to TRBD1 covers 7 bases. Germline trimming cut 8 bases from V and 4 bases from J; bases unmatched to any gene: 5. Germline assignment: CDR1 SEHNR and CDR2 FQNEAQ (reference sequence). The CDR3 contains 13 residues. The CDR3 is CASRDSVGNTIYF. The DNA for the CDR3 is TGTGCCAGCCGGGACAGCGTAGGAAACACCATATATTTT.

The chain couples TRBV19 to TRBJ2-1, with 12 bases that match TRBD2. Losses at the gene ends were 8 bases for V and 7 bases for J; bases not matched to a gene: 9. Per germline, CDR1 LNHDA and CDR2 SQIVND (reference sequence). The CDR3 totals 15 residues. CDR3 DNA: TGTGCCAGTGGCCTAGCGGGGGGGCTCTTTAATGAGCAGTTCTTC. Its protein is CASGLAGGLFNEQFF.

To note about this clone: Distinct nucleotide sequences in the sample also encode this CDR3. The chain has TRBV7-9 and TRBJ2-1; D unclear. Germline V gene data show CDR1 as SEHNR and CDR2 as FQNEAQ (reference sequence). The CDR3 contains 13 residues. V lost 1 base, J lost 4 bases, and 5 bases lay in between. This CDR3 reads CASSLGQYNEQFF. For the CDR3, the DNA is TGTGCCAGCAGCTTAGGCCAGTACAATGAGCAGTTCTTC.

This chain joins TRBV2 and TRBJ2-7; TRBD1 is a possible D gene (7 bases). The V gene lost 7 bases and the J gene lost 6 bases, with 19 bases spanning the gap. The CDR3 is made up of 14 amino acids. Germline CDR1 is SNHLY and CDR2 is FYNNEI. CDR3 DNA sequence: TGTGCCAGCATTGGGGGGACAGCTCCACTCGAGCAGTACTTC. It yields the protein CASIGGTAPLEQYF. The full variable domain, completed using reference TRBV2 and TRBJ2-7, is EPEVTQTPSHQVTQMGQEVILRCVPISNHLYFYWYRQILGQKVEFLVSFYNNEISEKSEIFDDQFSVERPDGSNFTLKIRSTKLEDSAMYFCASIGGTAPLEQYFGPGTRLTVT.